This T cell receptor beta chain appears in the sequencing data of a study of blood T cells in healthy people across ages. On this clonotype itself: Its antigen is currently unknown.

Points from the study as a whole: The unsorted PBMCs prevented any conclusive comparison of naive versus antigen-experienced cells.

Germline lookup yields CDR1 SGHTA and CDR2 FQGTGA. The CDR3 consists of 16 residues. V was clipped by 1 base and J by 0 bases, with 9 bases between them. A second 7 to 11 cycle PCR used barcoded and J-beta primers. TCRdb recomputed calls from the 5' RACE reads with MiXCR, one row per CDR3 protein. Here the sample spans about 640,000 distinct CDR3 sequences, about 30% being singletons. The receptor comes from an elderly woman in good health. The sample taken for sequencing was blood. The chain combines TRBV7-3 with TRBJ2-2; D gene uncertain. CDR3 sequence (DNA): TGTGCCAGCAGCTTAATCGCTAACGCGAACACCGGGGAGCTGTTTTTT. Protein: CASSLIANANTGELFF.